At least ten counts were recorded for the clone carrying this TCR beta chain. This sample was included in a study of neurological immune-mediated disorders. CDR3 length: 15 residues. CDR1 and CDR2 from the germline V gene are LNHDA and SQIVND (reference sequence). The J segment lost 1 base and the V segment lost 7 bases, leaving 4 bases of the junction unmatched. MiXCR, run by TCRdb on the 5' RACE reads, gives a single entry per CDR3 protein. The data hold around 20,000 distinct CDR3 sequences, with about an eighth observed a single time. The sequence came from a woman aged 55-69 years with HTLV-1-associated myelopathy (HAM/TSP). The V gene is TRBV19, the J gene TRBJ2-6, with 7 bases identical to TRBD1. Sequencing was carried out using PBMCs. The CDR3 region is CASKQTGSGANVLTF. In DNA, the CDR3 is TGTGCCAGTAAACAGACAGGGTCTGGGGCCAACGTCCTGACTTTC.